This paragraph covers one TCR beta chain sequence. As defined, naive CD8 cells were CD45RO-negative and positively selected for CCR7, with terminally differentiated effector memory CD45RA+ cells excluded. These data are taken from a study of shared clonotypes between healthy human individuals. This CDR3 spans 16 amino acids. CDR1 is SEHNR and CDR2 is FQNEAQ in the germline V gene (reference sequence). J lost 7 bases, V lost 4 bases, and 15 bases had no gene match. The data were produced by immunoSEQ multiplex PCR, yet TCRdb's version contains in-frame clones alone and is incomplete. The sample contains roughly 2.1 million clones, 90% to 95% of which appear only once.

The source is a man younger than 35 in good health. Some clones in this sample may be carry-over from other donors' samples. Sequenced: naive CD8+ T cells from PBMCs. The chain recombines TRBV7-9 with TRBJ2-7; 8 nucleotides agree with TRBD2. CDR3 protein: CASSSLGQGPGGEQYF. CDR3 nucleotides: TGTGCCAGCAGCTCGCTCGGACAAGGCCCGGGGGGGGAGCAGTACTTC.